In this sample, the clone carrying this TCR beta chain turned up many times. The data belong to a study of T cells in Graves' hyperthyroidism and ophthalmopathy. The TCR beta CDR3 regions underwent amplification using RNA transcripts as the source. With the HTBI primer set, the TCR CDR3 went through a first round of RT-PCR. TCRdb called the multiplex PCR reads again in MiXCR, with one record for every CDR3 protein. The sample yields around 600,000 distinct CDR3 sequences, approximately 15% seen once. The CDR3 has 16 amino acids. CDR1 and CDR2 from the germline V gene are SEHNR and FQNEAQ (reference sequence). The ends were cut back, 1 base at V and 2 bases at J, with 15 bases in the middle. Patients affected by ophthalmopathy presented a Clinical Activity Score of at least 3, a NOSPECS grade of at least 4, and disease duration below 3 months.

This TCR was sampled from a woman under 30 with Graves' ophthalmopathy. Specimen: blood. The rearrangement joins TRBV7-9 to TRBJ2-7; no definite D call. CDR3 sequence reads: CASSLEDALSAYEQYF. The CDR3 coding sequence is TGTGCCAGCAGCTTAGAGGACGCCCTCTCCGCCTACGAGCAGTACTTC. The full variable domain, completed using reference TRBV7-9 and TRBJ2-7, is DTGVSQNPRHKITKRGQNVTFRCDPISEHNRLYWYRQTLGQGPEFLTYFQNEAQLEKSRLLSDRFSAERPKGSFSTLEIQRTEQGDSAMYLCASSLEDALSAYEQYFGPGTRLTVT.